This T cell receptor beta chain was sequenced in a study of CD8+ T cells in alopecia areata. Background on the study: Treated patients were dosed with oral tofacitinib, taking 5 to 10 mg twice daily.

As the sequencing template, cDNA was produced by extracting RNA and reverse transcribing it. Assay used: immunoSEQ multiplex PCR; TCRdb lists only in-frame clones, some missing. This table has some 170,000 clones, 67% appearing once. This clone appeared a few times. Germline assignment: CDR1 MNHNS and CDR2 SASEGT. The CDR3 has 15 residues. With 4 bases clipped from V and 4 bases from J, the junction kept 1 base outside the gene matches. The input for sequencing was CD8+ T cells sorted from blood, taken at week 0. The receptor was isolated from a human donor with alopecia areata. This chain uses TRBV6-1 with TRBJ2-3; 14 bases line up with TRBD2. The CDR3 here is CASSGLAGGPDTQYF. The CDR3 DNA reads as TGTGCCAGCAGTGGACTAGCGGGGGGGCCAGATACGCAGTATTTT.